The present entry profiles one T cell receptor beta chain with its context. Trimming took off 5 bases at V and 5 bases at J, with 12 bases between the two ends. The CDR3 length is 14 residues. Germline CDR1 reads MNHEY; CDR2 reads SMNVEV (reference sequence). Sequenced by immunoSEQ multiplex PCR; TCRdb stores in-frame clones only, minus some. The data show under 150,000 clones, 85% to 90% seen once. These data originate in a study of PD-1 blockade in mismatch repair-deficient tumors. The V gene is TRBV27, the J gene TRBJ1-4; D is undetermined. Sequenced here: peripheral blood, sampled 44 weeks after starting pembrolizumab. The origin of this receptor is an adult with mismatch repair-deficient cancer. In nucleotides, the CDR3 is TGTGCCAGCAGTCCCTGGGGTACGAATGAAAAACTGTTTTTT. It is translated as CASSPWGTNEKLFF.